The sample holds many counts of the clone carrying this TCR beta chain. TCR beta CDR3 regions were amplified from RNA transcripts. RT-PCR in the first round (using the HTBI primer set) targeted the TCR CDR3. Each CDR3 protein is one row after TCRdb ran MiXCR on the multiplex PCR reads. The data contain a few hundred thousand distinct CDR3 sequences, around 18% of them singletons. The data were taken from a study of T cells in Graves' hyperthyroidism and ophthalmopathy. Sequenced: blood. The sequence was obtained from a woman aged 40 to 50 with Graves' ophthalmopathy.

The CDR3 nucleotides read TGTGCCAGCAGTCCCTATGGGACAGGTGTTAGCTACGAGCAGTACTTC. Translated: CASSPYGTGVSYEQYF. V is TRBV28 and J is TRBJ2-7; 8 bases fit TRBD1. The CDR3 totals 16 residues. Germline assignment: CDR1 MDHEN and CDR2 SYDVKM. J lost 3 bases, V lost 5 bases, and 12 bases had no gene match.